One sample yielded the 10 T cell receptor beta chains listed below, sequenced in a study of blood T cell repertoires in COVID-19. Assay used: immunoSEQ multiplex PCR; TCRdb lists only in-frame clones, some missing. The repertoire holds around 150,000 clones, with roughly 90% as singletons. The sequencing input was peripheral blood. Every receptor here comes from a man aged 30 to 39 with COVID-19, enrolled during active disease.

Here the CDR3 reads CASSIETGYSNQPQHF. The CDR3 DNA reads as TGTGCCAGTAGTATAGAGACAGGGTATAGCAATCAGCCCCAGCATTTT. The rearrangement links TRBV19 to TRBJ1-5; 7 nucleotides match TRBD1. The germline CDR1 and CDR2 sequences are LNHDA and SQIVND (reference sequence). V trimming: 0 bases; J trimming: 0 bases; junction bases outside the gene matches: 2. This CDR3 has 16 amino acids.

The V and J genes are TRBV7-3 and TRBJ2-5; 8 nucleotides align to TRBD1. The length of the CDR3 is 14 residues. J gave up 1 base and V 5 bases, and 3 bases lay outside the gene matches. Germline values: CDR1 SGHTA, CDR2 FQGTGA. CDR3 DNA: TGTGCCAGCAGCAGAGGGACAGGCCAAGAGACCCAGTACTTC. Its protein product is CASSRGTGQETQYF.

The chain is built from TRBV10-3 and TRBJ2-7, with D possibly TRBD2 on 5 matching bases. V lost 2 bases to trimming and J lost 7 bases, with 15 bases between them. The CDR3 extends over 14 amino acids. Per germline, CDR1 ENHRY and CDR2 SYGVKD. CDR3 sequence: CAISERFGRREQYF. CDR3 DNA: TGTGCCATCAGTGAGCGATTCGGACGGAGGGAGCAGTACTTC.

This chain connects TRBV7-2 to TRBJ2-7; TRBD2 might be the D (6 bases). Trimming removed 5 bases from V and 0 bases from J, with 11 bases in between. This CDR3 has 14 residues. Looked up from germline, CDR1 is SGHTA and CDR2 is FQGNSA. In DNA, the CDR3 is TGTGCCAGCAGCAAAGGAGGGAGCTCCTACGAGCAGTACTTC. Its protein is CASSKGGSSYEQYF.

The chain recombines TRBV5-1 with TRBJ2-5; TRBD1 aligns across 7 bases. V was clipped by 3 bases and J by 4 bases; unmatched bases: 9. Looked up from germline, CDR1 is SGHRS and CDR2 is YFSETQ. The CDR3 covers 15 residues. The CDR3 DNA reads TGCGCCAGCAGCTCTCGACAGGGTATCCGAGAGACCCAGTACTTC. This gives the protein CASSSRQGIRETQYF.

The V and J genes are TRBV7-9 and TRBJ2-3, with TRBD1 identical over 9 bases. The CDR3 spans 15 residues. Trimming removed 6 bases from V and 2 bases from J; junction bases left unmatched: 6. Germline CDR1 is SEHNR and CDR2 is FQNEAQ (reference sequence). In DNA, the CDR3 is TGTGCCAGCAGGATCGGACAGGGGTTCACAGATACGCAGTATTTT. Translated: CASRIGQGFTDTQYF.

CDR3 protein: CASSLAGAYNEQFF. The CDR3 coding sequence is TGTGCCAGCAGCTTAGCAGGGGCCTACAATGAGCAGTTCTTC. This chain links TRBV7-2 with TRBJ2-1; possibly TRBD1 for D (5 bases). V lost 0 bases to trimming and J lost 2 bases, with 5 bases between them. This CDR3 region has 14 residues. Germline CDR1 reads SGHTA; CDR2 reads FQGNSA.

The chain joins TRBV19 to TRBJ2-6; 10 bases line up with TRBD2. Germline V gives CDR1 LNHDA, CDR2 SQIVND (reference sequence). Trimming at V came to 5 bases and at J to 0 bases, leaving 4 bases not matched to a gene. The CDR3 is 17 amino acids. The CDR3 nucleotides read TGTGCCAGTAGTGGGGGACTAGCGCACTCTGGGGCCAACGTCCTGACTTTC. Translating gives CASSGGLAHSGANVLTF.

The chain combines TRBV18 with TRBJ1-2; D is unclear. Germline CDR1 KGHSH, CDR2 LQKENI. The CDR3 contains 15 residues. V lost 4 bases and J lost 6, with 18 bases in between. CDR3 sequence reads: CASSQIEGIGDGYTF. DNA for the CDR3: TGTGCCAGCTCACAAATCGAGGGAATCGGTGATGGCTACACCTTC.

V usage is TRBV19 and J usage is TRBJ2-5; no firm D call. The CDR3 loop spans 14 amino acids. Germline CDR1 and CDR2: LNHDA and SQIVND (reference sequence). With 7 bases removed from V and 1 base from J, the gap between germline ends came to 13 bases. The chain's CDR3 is CASKTDILQETQYF. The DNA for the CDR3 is TGTGCCAGTAAGACTGATATCCTCCAAGAGACCCAGTACTTC.